This T cell receptor (beta chain) derives from a study of blood T cell repertoires in COVID-19. Study overall: Material from acute and convalescent COVID-19 was sourced from the United States, Italy and Spain. The cDNA or gDNA used as material had been derived from T cells, B-cell-depleted T cells, or PBMCs.

Study processing details: From reference gene primer amplification, estimates of nucleated cell counts were derived. Generated by immunoSEQ multiplex PCR, the TCRdb table keeps only in-frame clones and is missing some. That table gives V, J and clone size, and the DNA gave D and trimming. The profile shows around 70,000 clones, approximately 86% of them singletons. Looked up from germline, CDR1 is SGHRS and CDR2 is YFSETQ. Trimming took 4 bases from V and 1 from J; bases not matched to a gene: 4. The length of the CDR3 is 15 residues. The sequence was obtained from a human donor in a cohort sampled during active COVID-19. The sample comprised peripheral blood. The rearrangement uses TRBV5-1 and TRBJ2-1; 8 positions agree with TRBD1. This chain's CDR3 is CASSPTGGSYNEQFF. The CDR3 region has the DNA TGCGCCAGCAGCCCTACAGGGGGGTCCTACAATGAGCAGTTCTTC.